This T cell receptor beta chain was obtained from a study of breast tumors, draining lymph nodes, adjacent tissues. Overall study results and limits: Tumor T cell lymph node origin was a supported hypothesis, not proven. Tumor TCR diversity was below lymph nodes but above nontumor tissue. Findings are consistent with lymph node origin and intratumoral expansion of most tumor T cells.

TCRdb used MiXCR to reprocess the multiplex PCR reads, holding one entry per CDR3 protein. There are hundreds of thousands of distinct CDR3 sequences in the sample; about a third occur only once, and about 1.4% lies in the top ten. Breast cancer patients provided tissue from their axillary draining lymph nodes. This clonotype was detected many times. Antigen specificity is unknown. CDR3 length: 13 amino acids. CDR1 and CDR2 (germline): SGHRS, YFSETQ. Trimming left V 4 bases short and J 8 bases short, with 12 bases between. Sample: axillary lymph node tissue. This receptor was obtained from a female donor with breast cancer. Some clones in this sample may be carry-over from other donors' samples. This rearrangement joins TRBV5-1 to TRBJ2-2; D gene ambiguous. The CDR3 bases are TGCGCCAGCAGCGCGAGTATCGGGGGGGAGCTGTTTTTT. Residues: CASSASIGGELFF.